Following are 11 T cell receptor beta chains from one sample sequenced in a study of shared clonotypes between healthy human individuals. Here immunoSEQ multiplex PCR was the method, and the copy in TCRdb shows in-frame clones only, minus some. The top ten clones hold 0.35% to 0.45% of a sample with about 2.4 million clones, 80% to 95% of them seen once. Sequenced input: naive CD4+ T cells from PBMCs. Subset specified: CD45RA+ positively selected. The receptors stem from a man aged 18 to 30 in good health. Some clones in this sample may be carry-over from other donors' samples.

CDR3 region: CASSEGPSGIYEQYF. In nucleotides, the CDR3 is TGTGCCAGCAGTGAAGGCCCTAGCGGGATCTACGAGCAGTACTTC. The J gene is TRBJ2-7, the V gene TRBV6-1, with 9 positions matching TRBD2. Trimming removed 1 base from V and 3 bases from J; junction bases left unmatched: 4. Germline lookup yields CDR1 MNHNS and CDR2 SASEGT. The CDR3 is 15 residues long.

The chain uses TRBV25-1 and TRBJ2-3, with a tentative D call TRBD1 (8 bases). V lost 5 bases and J lost 4, with 16 bases in between. CDR1 is MGHDK and CDR2 is SYGVNS in the germline V gene. This CDR3 has 15 residues. The CDR3 DNA is TGTGCCAGCAGTAATACAGGGGGAGGGCCAGATACGCAGTATTTT. Its translation is CASSNTGGGPDTQYF.

V is TRBV18 and J is TRBJ1-2, with D uncertain. The V and J ends lost 2 bases and 7 bases respectively, with 14 bases between them. The CDR3 is 14 amino acids. Germline CDR1 is KGHSH and CDR2 is LQKENI. The DNA of the CDR3 is TGTGCCAGCTCACCAGGGAAGGGATTAGTTGGCTACACCTTC. It encodes CASSPGKGLVGYTF.

The J gene is TRBJ2-7, the V gene TRBV5-8; a weak D match, TRBD2 (6 bases). The length of the CDR3 is 14 residues. The germline V gene has CDR1 SGHTS and CDR2 YDEGEE. V lost 4 bases to trimming and J lost 2 bases, with 13 bases between them. CDR3 coding DNA: TGTGCCAGCAGCCGAATGGGCGGGGCCTACGAGCAGTACTTC. Its translation: CASSRMGGAYEQYF.

The V and J genes are TRBV9 and TRBJ2-2; TRBD1 aligns across 8 bases. This CDR3 comprises 14 residues. V lost 4 bases to trimming and J lost 6 bases; unmatched junction nucleotides: 5. CDR1 is SGDLS and CDR2 is YYNGEE in the germline V gene. The CDR3 region is CASSTQGAAGELFF. The CDR3 DNA sequence: TGTGCCAGCAGCACGCAGGGGGCCGCCGGGGAGCTGTTTTTT.

To note about this clone: Other DNA sequences in the sample encode the same CDR3. The V and J genes are TRBV28 and TRBJ2-5; the D is unclear. From germline, CDR1 is MDHEN and CDR2 SYDVKM. This CDR3 is built from 11 residues. Trimming cost V 4 bases and J 4 bases, with 4 bases left between them. In DNA, the CDR3 is TGTGCCAGCAGTTCCAGAGAGACCCAGTACTTC. This encodes CASSSRETQYF.

The V and J genes are TRBV28 and TRBJ1-5; D unresolved. V gave up 3 bases and J gave up 4 bases, with 13 bases separating them. This CDR3 is 15 amino acids long. Looked up from germline, CDR1 is MDHEN and CDR2 is SYDVKM. Here the CDR3 DNA reads TGTGCCAGCAGTTTTGGGCTCCGGCCGAATCAGCCCCAGCATTTT. It is translated as CASSFGLRPNQPQHF. Variable domain in full (rest from reference TRBV28 and TRBJ1-5): DVKVTQSSRYLVKRTGEKVFLECVQDMDHENMFWYRQDPGLGLRLIYFSYDVKMKEKGDIPEGYSVSREKKERFSLILESASTNQTSMYLCASSFGLRPNQPQHFGDGTRLSIL.

This chain joins TRBV4-3 and TRBJ1-4; D remains unclear. The CDR3 is made up of 14 amino acids. Germline V gives CDR1 LGHNA, CDR2 YSLEER. Deletions cut 0 bases from V and 7 bases from J, with 9 bases between. This chain's CDR3 is CASSQDKGIEKLFF. The CDR3 DNA sequence: TGCGCCAGCAGCCAAGATAAAGGGATTGAAAAACTGTTTTTT.

V usage is TRBV5-4 and J usage is TRBJ1-1; 8 bases are a match to TRBD1. This CDR3 has 16 residues. Germline V CDR1 and CDR2: SGHNT, YYREEE (reference sequence). V trimming: 4 bases; J trimming: 4 bases; junction bases outside the gene matches: 12. CDR3 loop: CASSQRTSGQGTEAFF. CDR3 coding DNA: TGTGCCAGCAGCCAAAGAACTTCCGGACAGGGCACTGAAGCTTTCTTT.

The chain carries TRBV5-1 and TRBJ2-1; D is perhaps TRBD1 (5 bases). V was cut by 0 bases and J by 3 bases, with 10 bases left in between. The CDR3 runs to 15 residues. The germline V gene encodes CDR1 SGHRS and CDR2 YFSETQ. Here the CDR3 reads CASSLVRGIYNEQFF. CDR3 coding DNA: TGCGCCAGCAGCTTGGTAAGGGGAATCTACAATGAGCAGTTCTTC.

The CDR3, as DNA: TGTGCCAGCAGTATTCCGGGACAAGCCTCCTACAATGAGCAGTTCTTC. Translating gives CASSIPGQASYNEQFF. The V and J genes are TRBV28 and TRBJ2-1, with D perhaps TRBD1 (6 bases). The ends were cut back, 5 bases at V and 0 bases at J, with 14 bases in the middle. CDR3 length: 16 residues. Germline V gene lookup returns CDR1 MDHEN and CDR2 SYDVKM.